This entry concerns a single TCR beta chain. Germline V gene data show CDR1 as SGHRS and CDR2 as YFSETQ. The CDR3 is 16 amino acids. The ends were cut back, 0 bases at V and 7 bases at J, with 16 bases in the middle. Measured with immunoSEQ multiplex PCR; TCRdb has only the in-frame clones, and not every one. The repertoire holds approximately 250,000 clones, over 80% seen once, with over 5.5% in the top ten. This specimen comes from a study of blood T cell repertoires in COVID-19. Study background: From the United States, Italy and Spain came samples of acute and convalescent COVID-19.

The sequenced material came from peripheral blood. The V call is TRBV5-1, the J call TRBJ2-2; TRBD1 is a possible D gene (6 bases). This receptor was obtained from a woman aged 60 to 75 with active or convalescent COVID-19. Here the CDR3 DNA reads TGCGCCAGCAGCTTGGAACAGGGCGGCGATAGCGGGGAGCTGTTTTTT. This gives the protein CASSLEQGGDSGELFF.